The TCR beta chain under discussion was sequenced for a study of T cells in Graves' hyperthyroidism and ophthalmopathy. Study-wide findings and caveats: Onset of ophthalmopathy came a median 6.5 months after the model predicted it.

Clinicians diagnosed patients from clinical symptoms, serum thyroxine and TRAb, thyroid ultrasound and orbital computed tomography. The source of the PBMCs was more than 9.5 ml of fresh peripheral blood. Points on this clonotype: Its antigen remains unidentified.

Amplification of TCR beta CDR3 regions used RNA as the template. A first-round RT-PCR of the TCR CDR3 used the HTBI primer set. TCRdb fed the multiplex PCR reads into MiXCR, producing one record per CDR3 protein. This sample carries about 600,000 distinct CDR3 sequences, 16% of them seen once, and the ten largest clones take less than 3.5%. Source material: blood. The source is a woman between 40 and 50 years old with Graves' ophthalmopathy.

CDR3 sequence (DNA): TGTGCCAGCACCTGGGGCTTGGGGGATTCACCCCTCCACTTT. Residues: CASTWGLGDSPLHF. The chain employs TRBV12-3 or TRBV12-4 and TRBJ1-6; D may be TRBD1 (5 bases). Trimming took off 7 bases at V and 8 bases at J, with 15 bases between the two ends. The length of the CDR3 is 14 residues.